The 5 T cell receptor beta chains given below trace back to one sample, sequenced in a study of human T cells and chemical hapten exposure. TCRdb re-analysed the RACE reads in MiXCR, keeping a single row per CDR3 protein. In the table there are roughly 82,000 distinct CDR3 sequences, 10% to 15% of which are singletons. Time point indicated: patch test 1, 2 weeks after DPC sensitization. Treatment indicated: therapeutic diphenylcyclopropenone sensitization with weekly scalp DPC. Specimen: whole blood, collected in connection with sensitization to the hapten diphenylcyclopropenone (DPC). Every receptor here comes from a woman aged 55 to 70 with alopecia areata. Some clones in this sample may be carry-over from other donors' samples.

This clonotype was recorded many times. V usage is TRBV6-6 and J usage is TRBJ2-2; 9 positions match TRBD2. Germline lookup yields CDR1 MNHNY and CDR2 SVGAGI (reference sequence). CDR3 length equals 15 residues. V was pared by 6 bases and J by 4 bases, with 6 bases of the junction left unmatched. CDR3 sequence: CASRLGTSSTGELFF. As DNA, the CDR3 is TGTGCCAGCAGGTTGGGGACTAGCTCCACCGGGGAGCTGTTTTTT.

In this sample, this clonotype turned up a few times. The chain recombines TRBV7-8 with TRBJ1-3; 11 nucleotides align to TRBD1. After removal of 5 bases from V and 0 bases from J, the junction contained 9 bases not matched to a gene. Germline lookup yields CDR1 SGHVS and CDR2 FQNEAQ. The CDR3 extends over 18 amino acids. The CDR3 DNA is TGTGCCAGCAGCCCCGCGGGGACAGGGGGTCTCTCTGGAAACACCATATATTTT. Amino acid sequence: CASSPAGTGGLSGNTIYF.

As to this clonotype: A much larger clone is a single base away; this may be a read error. V gene TRBV30 combines with J gene TRBJ2-3, with D possibly TRBD2 on 5 matching bases. This CDR3 spans 13 amino acids. Germline V gene lookup returns CDR1 GTSNPN and CDR2 SVGIG (reference sequence). The CDR3 sequence: CAWHSSSTDMQYF. Written as DNA, the CDR3 is TGTGCCTGGCATTCCTCTAGCACAGATATGCAGTATTTT.

The rearrangement links TRBV4-2 to TRBJ2-7, with TRBD1 matching over 7 bases. The CDR3 sequence is 16 residues long. The trim removed 3 bases at V and 0 bases at J, leaving 8 bases unmatched. Per germline, CDR1 LGHNA and CDR2 YNFKEQ. The CDR3 DNA follows: TGTGCCAGCAGCCAGCAGACAGGGAAGGGCTCCTACGAGCAGTACTTC. Translated: CASSQQTGKGSYEQYF.

The table lists this clonotype with a few counts. The chain uses TRBV19 and TRBJ2-2; 8 bases line up with TRBD2. The CDR3 has 15 residues. Germline trimming cut 10 bases from V and 11 bases from J; bases unmatched to any gene: 18. CDR1 LNHDA and CDR2 SQIVND come from the germline V gene (reference sequence). CDR3 sequence reads: CATTGGGHQEGELFF. The CDR3 DNA follows: TGTGCCACCACGGGAGGGGGACATCAGGAAGGCGAGCTGTTTTTT. Looking up the rest from reference TRBV19 and TRBJ2-2 gives the full variable domain: DGGITQSPKYLFRKEGQNVTLSCEQNLNHDAMYWYRQDPGQGLRLIYYSQIVNDFQKGDIAEGYSVSREKKESFPLTVTSAQKNPTAFYLCATTGGGHQEGELFFGEGSRLTVL.